The 19 T cell receptor beta chains below come from one sample, sequenced in a study of cytomegalovirus exposure and HLA in healthy donors. The PCR had 60 Vbeta and 13 Jbeta primers. Repertoires were generated with immunoSEQ multiplex PCR, while TCRdb's copy carries only in-frame clones and drops some. The top ten hold 3.3% of the sample, which has 70,000 to 95,000 clones, about 80% seen once. The material sequenced was PBMCs. Receptor source: a man in his fifties or sixties in good health and CMV-seronegative.

The chain couples TRBV15 to TRBJ2-5; D is unresolved. The CDR3 is 17 residues long. The V gene lost 1 base and the J gene lost 0 bases, with 15 bases spanning the gap. Germline CDR1 and CDR2: LNHNV and YYDKDF (reference sequence). The chain's CDR3 is CATSRASRQRYQETQYF. The CDR3 nucleotides are TGTGCCACCAGCAGAGCCAGTCGGCAGAGGTACCAAGAGACCCAGTACTTC.

V gene TRBV30 combines with J gene TRBJ1-3; possible D gene TRBD1, 5 bases. The germline V gene encodes CDR1 GTSNPN and CDR2 SVGIG (reference sequence). Trimming shortened V by 3 bases and J by 0 bases, and 6 bases separated the two germline ends. This CDR3 has 13 amino acids. DNA for the CDR3: TGTGCCTGGAGCACAGGCTCTGGAAACACCATATATTTT. Translated: CAWSTGSGNTIYF.

The chain's CDR3 is CASRQDRGGTGELFF. CDR3 sequence (DNA): TGTGCCAGTAGGCAAGACAGGGGAGGCACCGGGGAGCTGTTTTTT. The chain recombines TRBV19 with TRBJ2-2, with 8 nucleotides matching TRBD1. Germline CDR1 reads LNHDA; CDR2 reads SQIVND (reference sequence). J gave up 4 bases and V 6 bases, and 7 bases lay outside the gene matches. The CDR3 loop spans 15 amino acids. Using reference TRBV19 and TRBJ2-2 for the parts outside the CDR3, the full variable domain is DGGITQSPKYLFRKEGQNVTLSCEQNLNHDAMYWYRQDPGQGLRLIYYSQIVNDFQKGDIAEGYSVSREKKESFPLTVTSAQKNPTAFYLCASRQDRGGTGELFFGEGSRLTVL.

The chain uses TRBV5-1 and TRBJ2-1; a possible D gene is TRBD2 (6 bases). Trimming took off 0 bases at V and 2 bases at J, with 12 bases between the two ends. The germline gives CDR1 SGHRS, CDR2 YFSETQ. This CDR3 is 16 amino acids long. CDR3 protein: CASSLGYGGPYNEQFF. For the CDR3, the DNA is TGCGCCAGCAGCTTGGGGTACGGGGGACCCTACAATGAGCAGTTCTTC.

This clone was seen only once. The rearrangement links TRBV4-2 to TRBJ2-7; possibly TRBD2 for D (6 bases). V was cut by 1 base and J by 2 bases, with 12 bases left in between. CDR1 and CDR2 from the germline V gene are LGHNA and YNFKEQ. This CDR3 contains 15 residues. CDR3 DNA: TGTGCCAGCAGCCAAGGGCCGGGACTGGCCTACGAGCAGTACTTC. Protein product: CASSQGPGLAYEQYF.

This clone was seen a handful of times. V gene TRBV4-2 combines with J gene TRBJ1-1, with a weak D call TRBD1 (5 bases). The germline CDR1 and CDR2 sequences are LGHNA and YNFKEQ. Trimming pared 1 base from V and 8 bases from J, leaving 8 bases between. CDR3 size: 12 residues. The CDR3 DNA follows: TGTGCCAGCAGCCAAGTAAGGACAGAAGCTTTCTTT. It specifies CASSQVRTEAFF.

The V gene is TRBV4-3, the J gene TRBJ1-1, with a possible D match to TRBD1 (6 bases). V lost 0 bases and J lost 14, with 22 bases in between. Germline CDR1 LGHNA, CDR2 YSLEER. This CDR3 is built from 15 residues. The CDR3 region has the DNA TGCGCCAGCAGCCAAGAAGGAACCGGGACACGTATGCAGTTCTTT. This gives the protein CASSQEGTGTRMQFF.

The chain combines TRBV7-9 with TRBJ2-7; 7 bases fit TRBD2. V trimming: 4 bases; J trimming: 5 bases; junction bases outside the gene matches: 17. Germline V gene sequence: CDR1 SEHNR, CDR2 FQNEAQ (reference sequence). This CDR3 has 17 residues. The CDR3 region is CASSSIKGGSGVHEQYF. The CDR3 bases are TGTGCCAGCAGCTCAATAAAAGGCGGCAGCGGGGTCCACGAGCAGTACTTC.

The chain combines TRBV2 with TRBJ2-1; TRBD2 aligns across 7 bases. Germline CDR1 is SNHLY and CDR2 is FYNNEI. V lost 9 bases, J lost 7 bases, and 9 bases stayed unmatched. CDR3 size: 13 residues. CDR3 in amino acids: CARAGVGRNEQFF. The CDR3 DNA follows: TGTGCCAGGGCGGGGGTTGGAAGGAATGAGCAGTTCTTC.

Worth noting for this clone: At one end the junction does not follow the germline gene, possibly because of a read error. The chain uses TRBV2 and TRBJ2-7; 7 nucleotides line up with TRBD2. This CDR3 comprises 11 residues. The germline V gene encodes CDR1 SNHLY and CDR2 FYNNEI. The CDR3 bases are TGTGCCAGCAGTTCCGGGGGGACGTCGGAATTC. Protein sequence: CASSSGGTSEF.

The rearrangement links TRBV29-1 to TRBJ1-5; TRBD1 might be the D (6 bases). Trimming pared 7 bases from V and 6 bases from J, leaving 19 bases between. Germline CDR1 reads SQVTM; CDR2 reads ANQGSEA. The CDR3 runs 14 residues. The CDR3 sequence is CSGLTGTGGQPQHF. CDR3 DNA sequence: TGCAGCGGTCTAACAGGGACGGGAGGTCAGCCCCAGCATTTT.

This clone was observed a handful of times. The chain carries TRBV5-5 and TRBJ2-7; D is possibly TRBD1 (6 bases). Trimming removed 9 bases from V and 6 bases from J, with 10 bases in between. The CDR3 loop spans 10 amino acids. Germline CDR1 and CDR2: SGHKS and YYEKEE (reference sequence). The CDR3 region is CATLGAEQYF. CDR3 nucleotide sequence: TGTGCCACCTTGGGGGCCGAGCAGTACTTC. The full variable domain, in which reference TRBV5-5 and TRBJ2-7 provide the parts outside the CDR3, is DAGVTQSPTHLIKTRGQQVTLRCSPISGHKSVSWYQQVLGQGPQFIFQYYEKEERGRGNFPDRFSARQFPNYSSELNVNALLLGDSALYLCATLGAEQYFGPGTRLTVT.

The chain has TRBV30 and TRBJ1-1; D unresolved. The CDR3 has 14 amino acids. Deletions cut 0 bases from V and 3 bases from J, with 11 bases between. Germline CDR1 reads GTSNPN; CDR2 reads SVGIG (reference sequence). The CDR3 coding sequence is TGTGCCTGGAGTGTTTCAAGAGGGTACACTGAAGCTTTCTTT. As protein: CAWSVSRGYTEAFF.

This clone was detected only once. This chain joins TRBV28 and TRBJ1-1; D is ambiguous. V lost 6 bases to trimming and J lost 0 bases, with 14 bases between them. This CDR3 has 15 amino acids. Per the germline V gene, CDR1 is MDHEN and CDR2 is SYDVKM. The chain's CDR3 is CASRALTDLNTEAFF. In DNA, the CDR3 is TGTGCCAGCAGAGCCCTCACAGACCTGAACACTGAAGCTTTCTTT.

In its sample, this clone was seen a few times. J is TRBJ1-1 and V is TRBV5-1, with TRBD1 matching over 9 bases. Germline loops: CDR1 SGHRS, CDR2 YFSETQ. V trimming: 4 bases; J trimming: 7 bases; junction bases outside the gene matches: 2. This CDR3 has 12 amino acids. The CDR3 loop is CASSGDRVEAFF. For the CDR3, the DNA is TGCGCCAGCAGCGGGGACAGGGTTGAAGCTTTCTTT.

The chain has TRBV6-5 and TRBJ2-7; 9 bases are shared with TRBD2. The CDR3 loop spans 15 amino acids. Germline V gene sequence: CDR1 MNHEY, CDR2 SVGAGI. Unmatched junction bases numbered 8, after V lost 0 bases and J lost 8 bases. In nucleotides, the CDR3 is TGTGCCAGCAGTTACTCGGGCGGGGGGGCATCTCAGCAGTACTTC. Residues: CASSYSGGGASQQYF.

The rearrangement uses TRBV2 and TRBJ1-6, with 7 bases matching TRBD1. CDR1 is SNHLY and CDR2 is FYNNEI in the germline V gene. The J segment lost 8 bases and the V segment lost 4 bases, leaving 2 bases of the junction unmatched. The CDR3 covers 13 residues. The DNA for the CDR3 is TGTGCCAGCAGTGTTGACAGGGATTCACCCCTCCACTTT. Its protein product is CASSVDRDSPLHF.

This clone rates as medium-sized. The V and J genes are TRBV6-1 and TRBJ1-5; a weak D match, TRBD1 (6 bases). V was trimmed by 6 bases and J by 9 bases, leaving 12 bases between them. Germline lookup yields CDR1 MNHNS and CDR2 SASEGT. The CDR3 has 12 residues. The CDR3 DNA is TGTGCCAGCAGGGACAGCCGTAGGCCCCAGCATTTT. Amino acids: CASRDSRRPQHF.

This clone appeared a single time. The chain links TRBV5-1 to TRBJ2-2; perhaps TRBD1 as D (6 bases). The CDR3 totals 17 residues. The germline V gene has CDR1 SGHRS and CDR2 YFSETQ. V was trimmed by 0 bases and J by 0 bases, leaving 12 bases between them. The CDR3 region has the DNA TGCGCCAGCAGCTTGGCCGACAGGATAACGAACACCGGGGAGCTGTTTTTT. The encoded protein is CASSLADRITNTGELFF.